This entry lists 15 T cell receptor beta chains sequenced from one sample in a study of early T cells in non-severe SARS-CoV-2 infection (dated by TCRdb to the early 2020s). Libraries were built with 5' RACE. Sequencing used a NextSeq 500. TCRdb cleaned the public reads at Q25 with fastp, built clones with MiXCR and kept in-frame beta chains. Every entry covers one CDR3 protein and lists the most common genes and DNA from its rows. A total of roughly 65,000 distinct CDR3 sequences appear in this sample, approximately 10% of them only once. The ten largest clones take up 5.5% to 7% of the sample. What was sequenced was whole blood. These receptors were obtained from an adult who was a healthcare worker with PCR-confirmed SARS-CoV-2 infection or an uninfected control (not recorded which).

The chain couples TRBV28 to TRBJ1-6, with D tentatively TRBD1 (5 bases). Germline CDR1 reads MDHEN; CDR2 reads SYDVKM. This CDR3 is 15 amino acids long. Deletions cut 5 bases from V and 7 bases from J, with 15 bases between. The CDR3 spells CASSGQQTGNSPLHF. The CDR3 coding sequence is TGTGCCAGCAGTGGACAACAGACTGGAAATTCACCCCTCCACTTT.

This clonotype was seen repeatedly, ten times or more. The V and J genes are TRBV7-9 and TRBJ1-1, with D possibly TRBD1 on 5 matching bases. Germline-derived CDR1 and CDR2 are SEHNR and FQNEAQ (reference sequence). This CDR3 contains 15 residues. V was shortened by 6 bases and J by 0 bases, with 14 bases between the two germline ends. The CDR3 sequence: CASSQGTGLNTEAFF. CDR3 bases: TGTGCCAGCAGTCAAGGAACAGGCTTGAACACTGAAGCTTTCTTT.

This clonotype was detected many times. V is TRBV27 and J is TRBJ2-7, with D perhaps TRBD2 (5 bases). The germline V gene encodes CDR1 MNHEY and CDR2 SMNVEV (reference sequence). The CDR3 extends over 16 amino acids. The V end was cut by 6 bases, the J end by 2 bases, with 20 bases between. The CDR3 DNA follows: TGTGCCAGCAGCCCAACCTCCAGCGGTAACCCCTACGAGCAGTACTTC. Translated, it gives CASSPTSSGNPYEQYF.

For this clonotype: A read error is likely, as this CDR3 ends without the conserved phenylalanine or tryptophan. The chain combines TRBV5-1 with TRBJ2-7; D not certain. The germline CDR1 and CDR2 sequences are SGHRS and YFSETQ. The CDR3 extends over 13 amino acids. V dropped 0 bases and J dropped 6 bases, with 10 bases sitting between them. CDR3 nucleotide sequence: TGCGCCAGCAGCTTGGAGATCTCGGCCGAGCAGTACCTC. Its translation: CASSLEISAEQYL.

The J gene is TRBJ1-2, the V gene TRBV11-2; unclear D gene. Germline assignment: CDR1 SGHAT and CDR2 FQNNGV. CDR3 length: 13 amino acids. V lost 1 base, J lost 3 bases, and 6 bases lay in between. In nucleotides, the CDR3 is TGTGCCAGCAGCTTAGGGAGGGACTATGGCTACACCTTC. Amino acids: CASSLGRDYGYTF. Together with reference TRBV11-2 and TRBJ1-2, the CDR3 gives the full variable domain: EAGVAQSPRYKIIEKRQSVAFWCNPISGHATLYWYQQILGQGPKLLIQFQNNGVVDDSQLPKDRFSAERLKGVDSTLKIQPAKLEDSAVYLCASSLGRDYGYTFGSGTRLTVV.

This chain connects TRBV5-5 to TRBJ1-6; maybe TRBD1 (6 bases). Germline CDR1 is SGHKS and CDR2 is YYEKEE (reference sequence). The CDR3 spans 15 residues. V lost 1 base and J lost 10, with 15 bases in between. The CDR3 nucleotides are TGTGCCAGCAGCTTGTCGGTCGGGGGCAGATCACCCCTCCACTTT. As protein: CASSLSVGGRSPLHF.

The CDR3 protein is CASSGPGGSEQYF. In nucleotides, the CDR3 is TGTGCCAGCAGCGGACCCGGGGGCTCCGAGCAGTACTTC. The V and J genes are TRBV9 and TRBJ2-7, with D perhaps assigned TRBD1 or TRBD2 (6 bases each). The V end lost 3 bases, the J end lost 6 bases, and 13 bases lay between the germline ends. From germline, CDR1 is SGDLS and CDR2 YYNGEE. The CDR3 has 13 amino acids.

A few counts support this clonotype. The chain links TRBV14 to TRBJ2-3; 8 positions agree with TRBD2. Losses at the gene ends were 4 bases for V and 2 bases for J; bases not matched to a gene: 2. The CDR3 covers 14 residues. CDR1 and CDR2 (germline): SGHDN, FVKESK. The CDR3 region has the DNA TGTGCCAGCAGCCGTAGCGGGGTCACAGATACGCAGTATTTT. Protein product: CASSRSGVTDTQYF. Full variable domain (remainder filled in from reference TRBV14 and TRBJ2-3): EAGVTQFPSHSVIEKGQTVTLRCDPISGHDNLYWYRRVMGKEIKFLLHFVKESKQDESGMPNNRFLAERTGGTYSTLKVQPAELEDSGVYFCASSRSGVTDTQYFGPGTRLTVL.

Many counts were recorded for this clonotype. DNA of the CDR3: TGTGCCAGCAGCTTAGCATCCATTCTAGGGACCCAGTACTTC. Its translation: CASSLASILGTQYF. This sequence joins TRBV7-2 and TRBJ2-5; D gene ambiguous. The CDR3 runs 14 residues. The germline V gene has CDR1 SGHTA and CDR2 FQGNSA. V lost 0 bases to trimming and J lost 7 bases, with 12 bases between them. Combining the CDR3 with reference TRBV7-2 and TRBJ2-5 gives the whole variable domain GAGVSQSPSNKVTEKGKDVELRCDPISGHTALYWYRQSLGQGLEFLIYFQGNSAPDKSGLPSDRFSAERTGGSVSTLTIQRTQQEDSAVYLCASSLASILGTQYFGPGTRLLVL.

The chain has TRBV7-9 and TRBJ2-3; D is tentatively TRBD1 or TRBD2 (5 bases each). Trimming shortened V by 2 bases and J by 6 bases, and 12 bases separated the two germline ends. The CDR3 is made up of 14 amino acids. Germline loops: CDR1 SEHNR, CDR2 FQNEAQ (reference sequence). CDR3 residues: CASSLTGAGDTQYF. CDR3 nucleotides: TGTGCCAGCAGCTTAACCGGGGCTGGCGATACGCAGTATTTT.

The chain is built from TRBV5-5 and TRBJ2-5; 12 bases match TRBD2. CDR1 and CDR2 (germline): SGHKS, YYEKEE (reference sequence). Trimming removed 5 bases from V and 4 bases from J; junction bases left unmatched: 6. The CDR3 contains 15 residues. The chain's CDR3 is CASSTTSGRTETQYF. Here the CDR3 DNA reads TGTGCCAGCAGTACAACTAGCGGGAGGACAGAGACCCAGTACTTC.

This clonotype has more than one count but fewer than ten. V gene TRBV7-9 combines with J gene TRBJ2-3, with TRBD1 matching over 8 bases. This CDR3 comprises 15 residues. Germline CDR1 and CDR2: SEHNR and FQNEAQ (reference sequence). The V segment lost 1 base and the J segment 0 bases; nucleotides outside the gene matches: 0. For the CDR3, the DNA is TGTGCCAGCAGCTTAGGACAGGGGAGCACAGATACGCAGTATTTT. Encoded protein: CASSLGQGSTDTQYF.

This clonotype was detected only a few times. This chain links TRBV7-6 with TRBJ1-3, with D uncertain. With 0 bases removed from V and 0 bases from J, the gap between germline ends came to 12 bases. The CDR3 runs to 17 residues. Germline V CDR1 and CDR2: SGHVS, FNYEAQ. This chain's CDR3 is CASSLAVDAGSGNTIYF. The CDR3 DNA is TGTGCCAGCAGCTTAGCAGTGGACGCCGGCTCTGGAAACACCATATATTTT.

This clonotype was observed a few times. In DNA form, the CDR3 reads TGTGCCAGCTCACCGGGGAACTCTGGAAACACCATATATTTT. Protein sequence: CASSPGNSGNTIYF. The V and J genes are TRBV18 and TRBJ1-3; no reliable D call. The CDR3 spans 14 residues. The germline gives CDR1 KGHSH, CDR2 LQKENI. Trimming stripped 3 bases from V and 0 bases from J, with 6 bases between.

This sequence joins TRBV28 and TRBJ2-1; D call uncertain. From germline, CDR1 is MDHEN and CDR2 SYDVKM. This CDR3 comprises 15 residues. Trimming removed 8 bases at V and 4 bases at J, with 18 bases between. DNA of the CDR3: TGTGCCAGCCTCCCCGGTACCGAAATATACAATGAGCAGTTCTTC. This codes for CASLPGTEIYNEQFF.